This entry lists 13 T cell receptor beta chains sequenced from one sample in a study of shared clonotypes between healthy human individuals. Data came from immunoSEQ multiplex PCR; TCRdb stores just in-frame clones and leaves some out. The sample has about 1.1 million clones; about 72% are singletons. Specimen: memory CD4+ T cells from PBMCs. As to subset: CD45RA-negative fraction. These receptor sequences come from a man between 18 and 29 years old in good health. Some clones in this sample may be carry-over from other donors' samples.

To note about this clone: A much larger clone is a single base away; this may be a read error. The same CDR3 also results from other DNA sequences found in this sample. This chain links TRBV28 with TRBJ1-5; no clear D. V shed 3 bases and J shed 5 bases, with 5 bases lying between them. CDR1 MDHEN and CDR2 SYDVKM come from the germline V gene. The CDR3 spans 12 residues. CDR3 sequence reads: CASSLRHQPQHF. In nucleotides, the CDR3 is TGTGCCAGCAGTTTGCGGCATCAGCCCCAGCATTTT.

The chain couples TRBV5-1 to TRBJ2-1; D not certain. Trimming stripped 3 bases from V and 8 bases from J, with 12 bases between. Germline-derived CDR1 and CDR2 are SGHRS and YFSETQ. This CDR3 comprises 13 residues. The CDR3 spells CASSYPGWYEQFF. The CDR3 nucleotides read TGCGCCAGCAGCTATCCCGGTTGGTATGAGCAGTTCTTC.

The chain combines TRBV28 with TRBJ1-2; TRBD1 agrees at 8 bases. The V segment lost 6 bases and the J segment 4 bases; nucleotides outside the gene matches: 10. Germline values: CDR1 MDHEN, CDR2 SYDVKM. CDR3 length equals 15 residues. CDR3 loop: CASSSATGAFYGYTF. The CDR3 DNA sequence: TGTGCCAGCAGCTCCGCGACAGGGGCTTTCTATGGCTACACCTTC.

The chain has TRBV10-3 and TRBJ2-7; the match to TRBD2 covers 10 bases. Unmatched junction bases numbered 9, after V lost 9 bases and J lost 4 bases. Germline lookup yields CDR1 ENHRY and CDR2 SYGVKD. The CDR3 sequence is 14 residues long. DNA of the CDR3: TGTGCCATTTCCTCCCTAGCGGGAGTATACGAGCAGTACTTC. It codes for CAISSLAGVYEQYF.

This chain links TRBV5-4 with TRBJ2-7; D tentatively fits TRBD1 or TRBD2 (5 bases each). Trimming took 4 bases from V and 2 from J, leaving 19 bases between them. Germline values: CDR1 SGHNT, CDR2 YYREEE (reference sequence). The CDR3 length is 16 residues. Here the CDR3 DNA reads TGTGCCAGCAGCCCGGCGGTTGGGACCTATACCTACGAGCAGTACTTC. It encodes CASSPAVGTYTYEQYF.

V and J are TRBV28 and TRBJ1-4; D not resolved. The germline CDR1 and CDR2 sequences are MDHEN and SYDVKM. This CDR3 spans 14 amino acids. Trimming stripped 8 bases from V and 2 bases from J, with 12 bases between. The CDR3 region has the DNA TGTGCCAGCGCTGGGTGGACGACTAATGAAAAACTGTTTTTT. Protein product: CASAGWTTNEKLFF.

The rearrangement uses TRBV10-3 and TRBJ2-1; 16 bases match TRBD2. CDR1 and CDR2 (germline): ENHRY, SYGVKD. V was clipped by 3 bases and J by 4 bases; unmatched bases: 6. The CDR3 is made up of 18 amino acids. CDR3 sequence reads: CAISDGTSGREFYNEQFF. The CDR3, as DNA: TGTGCCATCAGTGACGGGACTAGCGGGAGGGAGTTTTACAATGAGCAGTTCTTC.

This clone was seen a few times. CDR3 sequence (DNA): TGTGCCAGCACCTTCTTCGGGAGCGGAAATGAGCAGTTCTTC. Amino acid sequence: CASTFFGSGNEQFF. This chain uses TRBV7-9 with TRBJ2-1; D may be TRBD2 (6 bases). The V end was cut by 7 bases, the J end by 7 bases, with 17 bases between. Germline CDR1 is SEHNR and CDR2 is FQNEAQ (reference sequence). The CDR3 sequence is 14 residues long.

About this clone: A far larger clone is just one base off, so this is likely a read error. J is TRBJ2-5 and V is TRBV14; no clear D gene. In germline, CDR1 is SGHDN, CDR2 FVKESK. This CDR3 contains 14 residues. The CDR3 region is CVSSQPALRETQYF. CDR3 bases: TGTGTCAGCAGCCAACCAGCTCTTCGTGAGACCCAGTACTTC.

This clone was observed a few times. The gene calls are TRBV19 and TRBJ1-2; 7 nucleotides line up with TRBD1. This CDR3 region has 16 residues. With 1 base clipped from V and 4 bases from J, the junction kept 9 bases outside the gene matches. Germline-derived CDR1 and CDR2 are LNHDA and SQIVND (reference sequence). DNA of the CDR3: TGTGCCAGTAGTATAGGTCGGGACAGTGGAGTCTATGGCTACACCTTC. Its protein product is CASSIGRDSGVYGYTF.

This chain uses TRBV7-9 with TRBJ2-7, with 8 nucleotides matching TRBD2. The CDR3 has 15 amino acids. With 2 bases clipped from V and 2 bases from J, the junction kept 5 bases outside the gene matches. The germline V gene has CDR1 SEHNR and CDR2 FQNEAQ (reference sequence). The CDR3 loop is CASSLSGSITYEQYF. CDR3 nucleotides: TGTGCCAGCAGCTTAAGCGGGAGCATCACCTACGAGCAGTACTTC.

The genes are TRBV9 and TRBJ1-1, with D maybe TRBD1 (6 bases). The CDR3 sequence is 13 residues long. Germline V CDR1 and CDR2: SGDLS, YYNGEE. Trimming took off 0 bases at V and 11 bases at J, with 14 bases between the two ends. The CDR3 coding sequence is TGTGCCAGCAGCGTAGAGGCAGATCAGGGGGCTTTCTTT. This gives the protein CASSVEADQGAFF. Combining the CDR3 with reference TRBV9 and TRBJ1-1 gives the whole variable domain DSGVTQTPKHLITATGQRVTLRCSPRSGDLSVYWYQQSLDQGLQFLIQYYNGEERAKGNILERFSAQQFPDLHSELNLSSLELGDSALYFCASSVEADQGAFFGQGTRLTVV.

The chain carries TRBV21-1 and TRBJ2-7; the table's D call, TRBD1, was not checked against the DNA. TRBV21-1 is recorded as a pseudogene. The CDR3 spans 17 residues. CDR3 loop: CASSKVGGTGTAYEQYF. CDR3 bases: TGTGCCAGCAGCAAAGTGGGTGGGACCGGGACAGCCTACGAGCAGTACTTC.